The 24 T cell receptor beta chains in this list originate from one sample, sequenced in a study of T cell clusters in autoimmune cytopenias (dated by TCRdb to the late 2010s). TRB amplification used approximately 250 ng of peripheral blood genomic DNA, tens of thousands of genome equivalents, per sample. TCRdb names Illumina MiSeq as the instrument used. To amplify TRB rearrangements, a touch-down multiplex PCR protocol was run with the TRB-A and TRB-B primer pools combined in a single tube. TCRdb reprocessed the public reads and reports one entry per CDR3 protein sequence, without DNA. The sample has about 8,300 distinct CDR3 sequences on record. Of the sample, 3.1% is held by the ten largest clones. Sequencing used peripheral blood. Source of these receptors: a human donor with an autoimmune cytopenia or autoimmune hepatitis (not recorded which).

By frequency, this clonotype registers medium-sized. This chain links TRBV6-1 with TRBJ1-2. This CDR3 is 14 amino acids long. Germline V gene sequence: CDR1 MNHNS, CDR2 SASEGT. The CDR3 sequence: CATLRDGGNNGYTF.

The rearrangement joins TRBV6-6 to TRBJ1-6; TCRdb selects TRBD1, and the lack of DNA leaves this call unchecked. The CDR3 runs 17 residues. CDR1 is MNHNY, CDR2 SVGAGI, per germline (reference sequence). CDR3 loop: CASSYNTGAFGNSPLHF.

This clonotype is classed as medium-sized by frequency. The chain joins TRBV19 to TRBJ2-1; TCRdb designates TRBD2, a call that cannot be tested without DNA. The CDR3 is 16 residues long. Germline CDR1 reads LNHDA; CDR2 reads SQIVND (reference sequence). The CDR3 region is CASSRTSGSSYNEQFF.

This chain connects TRBV20-1 to TRBJ2-6. The length of the CDR3 is 14 residues. The germline V gene encodes CDR1 DFQATT and CDR2 SNEGSKA (reference sequence). CDR3 sequence reads: CSASEGTGANVLTF.

This clonotype is identified as medium-sized from frequency. The V gene is TRBV6-1, the J gene TRBJ1-2; TCRdb designates TRBD1, a call that cannot be tested without DNA. Germline assignment: CDR1 MNHNS and CDR2 SASEGT. CDR3 length equals 12 residues. CDR3: CASSGAGRGYTF.

By frequency, this clonotype is medium-sized (0.01 to 0.1%). The V call is TRBV15, the J call TRBJ1-1; TCRdb returns TRBD1, unconfirmable since there is no DNA. The CDR3 runs to 14 residues. Germline V gives CDR1 LNHNV, CDR2 YYDKDF (reference sequence). Here the CDR3 reads CATSRETGGFEAFF.

This chain links TRBV20-1 with TRBJ2-3; TCRdb calls TRBD1, which cannot be checked without DNA. The CDR3 consists of 16 residues. Looked up from germline, CDR1 is DFQATT and CDR2 is SNEGSKA (reference sequence). The CDR3 loop reads CRVGTGTPKGTDTQYF.

Its frequency marks this clonotype as medium-sized. The genes are TRBV19 and TRBJ1-2; checking the TCRdb D call of TRBD1 is not possible without DNA. The CDR3 has 13 amino acids. The germline gives CDR1 LNHDA, CDR2 SQIVND (reference sequence). CDR3 amino acids: CASSIQRGDGYTF.

V gene TRBV20-1 combines with J gene TRBJ2-3; there is no DNA to check the TCRdb D call of TRBD2. Looked up from germline, CDR1 is DFQATT and CDR2 is SNEGSKA (reference sequence). CDR3 length: 14 residues. CDR3 sequence: CSARLAGVTDTQYF.

This clonotype is labeled medium-sized based on frequency. J is TRBJ1-6 and V is TRBV30. CDR1 is GTSNPN, CDR2 SVGIG, per germline (reference sequence). CDR3 size: 14 residues. CDR3 sequence reads: CAWRAGRRDSPLHF.

This clonotype is called medium-sized (0.01 to 0.1%) based on its frequency. The chain's CDR3 is CASSLGGGGYGYTF. This chain connects TRBV7-9 to TRBJ1-2. CDR3 size: 14 residues. Germline V gene data show CDR1 as SEHNR and CDR2 as FQNEAQ (reference sequence).

This clonotype is labeled medium-sized based on frequency. The chain uses TRBV19 and TRBJ2-3; the D call from TCRdb, TRBD1, cannot be confirmed without DNA. Germline V gives CDR1 LNHDA, CDR2 SQIVND (reference sequence). The CDR3 consists of 12 residues. Here the CDR3 reads CATEGSTDTQYF.

The rearrangement uses TRBV11-2 and TRBJ2-7. The length of the CDR3 is 14 residues. CDR1 is SGHAT and CDR2 is FQNNGV in the germline V gene. Here the CDR3 reads CASSLEFMSAEQYF. The complete variable domain, with remaining parts taken from reference TRBV11-2 and TRBJ2-7, reads EAGVAQSPRYKIIEKRQSVAFWCNPISGHATLYWYQQILGQGPKLLIQFQNNGVVDDSQLPKDRFSAERLKGVDSTLKIQPAKLEDSAVYLCASSLEFMSAEQYFGPGTRLTVT.

Measured by frequency, this clonotype is medium-sized. The rearrangement joins TRBV13 to TRBJ1-4. The CDR3 has 19 amino acids. Germline lookup yields CDR1 PRHDT and CDR2 FYEKMQ (reference sequence). The chain's CDR3 is CASSQQTLLREPTNEKLFF. The complete variable domain, with remaining parts taken from reference TRBV13 and TRBJ1-4, reads AAGVIQSPRHLIKEKRETATLKCYPIPRHDTVYWYQQGPGQDPQFLISFYEKMQSDKGSIPDRFSAQQFSDYHSELNMSSLELGDSALYFCASSQQTLLREPTNEKLFFGSGTQLSVL.

Frequency places this clonotype as medium-sized (0.01 to 0.1%). The V call is TRBV19, the J call TRBJ1-2; TCRdb's D call of TRBD1 is untestable without DNA. The CDR3 covers 15 residues. CDR1 and CDR2 from the germline V gene are LNHDA and SQIVND (reference sequence). CDR3 amino acids: CASSARQGRIYGYTF.

The CDR3 sequence: CATSDPASGSLLF. V usage is TRBV24-1 and J usage is TRBJ1-4; there is no DNA to check the TCRdb D call of TRBD1. The CDR3 spans 13 residues. Germline CDR1 and CDR2: KGHDR and SFDVKD.

This clonotype ranks as medium-sized in terms of frequency. The chain joins TRBV6-5 to TRBJ2-1; the D call of TRBD2 rests on TCRdb alone, since no DNA is present to check it. CDR1 and CDR2 from the germline V gene are MNHEY and SVGAGI. The CDR3 totals 15 residues. The CDR3 loop is CASSPQVAGDSEQFF.

According to its frequency, this clonotype is medium-sized. V gene TRBV6-2 or TRBV6-3 combines with J gene TRBJ2-1; the TRBD2 assignment by TCRdb is unverifiable without DNA. There are 16 residues in the CDR3. Germline V gene data show CDR1 as MNHEY and CDR2 as SVGEGT. The chain's CDR3 is CASSYSATRGYNEQFF.

Considering frequency, this clonotype is medium-sized. V gene TRBV6-5 combines with J gene TRBJ1-1; TCRdb indicates TRBD1, and absent DNA this call remains unverified. The CDR3 loop spans 14 amino acids. Germline CDR1 MNHEY, CDR2 SVGAGI. CDR3 residues: CASSFKQGGTEAFF.

This clonotype is labeled medium-sized based on frequency. The rearrangement links TRBV10-3 to TRBJ1-4. The CDR3 is made up of 15 amino acids. Per germline, CDR1 ENHRY and CDR2 SYGVKD. Here the CDR3 reads CAISESGRNGEKLFF.

This clonotype ranks as medium-sized in terms of frequency. V is TRBV30 and J is TRBJ1-5; without DNA, the TCRdb call of TRBD1 cannot be checked. Germline V gene sequence: CDR1 GTSNPN, CDR2 SVGIG (reference sequence). The CDR3 has 14 residues. The CDR3 here is CAWGGGYSNQPQHF.

The chain recombines TRBV10-1 with TRBJ2-7; TCRdb's D call of TRBD2 is untestable without DNA. CDR3 length: 14 amino acids. Germline lookup yields CDR1 WNHNN and CDR2 SYGVQD (reference sequence). CDR3 in amino acids: CAMQQTSGYYEQYF.

By frequency, this clonotype registers medium-sized. This sequence joins TRBV6-2 or TRBV6-3 and TRBJ2-7. This CDR3 spans 14 amino acids. Germline lookup yields CDR1 MNHEY and CDR2 SVGEGT. This CDR3 reads CASRAAVGSREQYF.

V is TRBV20-1 and J is TRBJ1-5; TCRdb returns TRBD1, unconfirmable since there is no DNA. The CDR3 loop spans 11 amino acids. Germline V gene sequence: CDR1 DFQATT, CDR2 SNEGSKA (reference sequence). This CDR3 reads CSASQGQPQHF.